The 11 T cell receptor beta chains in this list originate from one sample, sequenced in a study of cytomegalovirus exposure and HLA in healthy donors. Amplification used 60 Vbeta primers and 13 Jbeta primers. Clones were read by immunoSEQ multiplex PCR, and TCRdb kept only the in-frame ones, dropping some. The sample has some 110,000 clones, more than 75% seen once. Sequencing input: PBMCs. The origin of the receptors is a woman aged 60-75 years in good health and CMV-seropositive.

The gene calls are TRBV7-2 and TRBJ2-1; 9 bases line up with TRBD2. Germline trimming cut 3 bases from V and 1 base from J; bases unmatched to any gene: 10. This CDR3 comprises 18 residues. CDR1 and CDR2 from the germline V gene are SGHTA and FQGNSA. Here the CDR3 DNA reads TGTGCCAGCAGCTTCTCGGCGGGAGGGCCTTATTCCTACAATGAGCAGTTCTTC. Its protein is CASSFSAGGPYSYNEQFF.

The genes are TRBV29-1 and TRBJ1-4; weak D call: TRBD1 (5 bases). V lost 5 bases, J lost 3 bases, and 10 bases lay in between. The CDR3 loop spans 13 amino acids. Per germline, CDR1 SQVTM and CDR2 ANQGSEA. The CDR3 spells CSVSDSPNEKLFF. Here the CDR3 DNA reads TGCAGCGTTTCCGACAGCCCTAATGAAAAACTGTTTTTT.

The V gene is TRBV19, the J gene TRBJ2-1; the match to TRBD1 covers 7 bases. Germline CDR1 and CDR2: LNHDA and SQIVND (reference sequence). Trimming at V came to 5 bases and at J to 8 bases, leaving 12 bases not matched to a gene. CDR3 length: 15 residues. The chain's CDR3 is CASSFRQGWIDEQFF. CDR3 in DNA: TGTGCCAGTAGTTTTCGACAGGGATGGATCGATGAGCAGTTCTTC.

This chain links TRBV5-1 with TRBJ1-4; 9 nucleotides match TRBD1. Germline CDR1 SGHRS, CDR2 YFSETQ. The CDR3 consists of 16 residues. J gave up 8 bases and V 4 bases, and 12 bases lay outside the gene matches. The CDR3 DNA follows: TGCGCCAGCAGCCTAATACCGGGACAGGGAGGGGAAAAACTGTTTTTT. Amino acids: CASSLIPGQGGEKLFF.

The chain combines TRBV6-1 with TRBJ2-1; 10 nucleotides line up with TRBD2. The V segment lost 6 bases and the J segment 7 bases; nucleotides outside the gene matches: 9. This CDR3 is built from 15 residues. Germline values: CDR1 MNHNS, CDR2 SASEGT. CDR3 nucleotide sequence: TGTGCCAGCAGGGTCGAAGCGGGAGGGCTAAATGAGCAGTTCTTC. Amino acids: CASRVEAGGLNEQFF.

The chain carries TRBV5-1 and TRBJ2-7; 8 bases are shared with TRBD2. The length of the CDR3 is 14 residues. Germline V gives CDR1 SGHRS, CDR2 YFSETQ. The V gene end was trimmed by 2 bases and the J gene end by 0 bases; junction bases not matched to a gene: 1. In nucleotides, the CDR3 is TGCGCCAGCAGCTTACTAGCGGCCTCCTACGAGCAGTACTTC. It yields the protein CASSLLAASYEQYF. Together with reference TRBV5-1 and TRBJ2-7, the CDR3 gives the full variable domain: KAGVTQTPRYLIKTRGQQVTLSCSPISGHRSVSWYQQTPGQGLQFLFEYFSETQRNKGNFPGRFSGRQFSNSRSEMNVSTLELGDSALYLCASSLLAASYEQYFGPGTRLTVT.

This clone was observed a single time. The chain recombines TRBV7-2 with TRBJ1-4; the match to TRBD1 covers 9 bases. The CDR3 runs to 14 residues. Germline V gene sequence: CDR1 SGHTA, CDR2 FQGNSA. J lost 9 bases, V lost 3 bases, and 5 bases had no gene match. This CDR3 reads CASSFSGTGKKLFF. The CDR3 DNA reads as TGTGCCAGCAGCTTTTCCGGGACAGGGAAAAAACTGTTTTTT.

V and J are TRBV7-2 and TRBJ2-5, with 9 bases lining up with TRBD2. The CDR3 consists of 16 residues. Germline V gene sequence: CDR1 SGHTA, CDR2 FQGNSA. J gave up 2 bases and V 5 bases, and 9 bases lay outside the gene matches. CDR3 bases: TGTGCCAGCAGCCCCCCGAGGCTAGCGGGGCAAGAGACCCAGTACTTC. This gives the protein CASSPPRLAGQETQYF.

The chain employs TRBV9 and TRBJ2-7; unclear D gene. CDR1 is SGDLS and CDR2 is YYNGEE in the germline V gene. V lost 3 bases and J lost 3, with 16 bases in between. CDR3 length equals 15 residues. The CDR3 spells CASSAHEAIFYEQYF. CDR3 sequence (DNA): TGTGCCAGCAGCGCCCACGAGGCTATCTTCTACGAGCAGTACTTC.

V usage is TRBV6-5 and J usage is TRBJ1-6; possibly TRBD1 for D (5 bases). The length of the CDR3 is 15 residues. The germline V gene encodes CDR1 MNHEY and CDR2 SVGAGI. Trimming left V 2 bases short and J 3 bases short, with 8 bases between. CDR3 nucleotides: TGTGCCAGCAGTTACACAGGAGACTATAATTCACCCCTCCACTTT. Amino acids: CASSYTGDYNSPLHF.

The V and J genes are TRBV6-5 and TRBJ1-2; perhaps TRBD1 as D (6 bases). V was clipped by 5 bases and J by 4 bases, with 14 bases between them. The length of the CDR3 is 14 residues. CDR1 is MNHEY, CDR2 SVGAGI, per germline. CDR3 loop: CASSPTQGAYGYTF. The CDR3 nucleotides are TGTGCCAGCAGTCCGACACAGGGAGCCTATGGCTACACCTTC.